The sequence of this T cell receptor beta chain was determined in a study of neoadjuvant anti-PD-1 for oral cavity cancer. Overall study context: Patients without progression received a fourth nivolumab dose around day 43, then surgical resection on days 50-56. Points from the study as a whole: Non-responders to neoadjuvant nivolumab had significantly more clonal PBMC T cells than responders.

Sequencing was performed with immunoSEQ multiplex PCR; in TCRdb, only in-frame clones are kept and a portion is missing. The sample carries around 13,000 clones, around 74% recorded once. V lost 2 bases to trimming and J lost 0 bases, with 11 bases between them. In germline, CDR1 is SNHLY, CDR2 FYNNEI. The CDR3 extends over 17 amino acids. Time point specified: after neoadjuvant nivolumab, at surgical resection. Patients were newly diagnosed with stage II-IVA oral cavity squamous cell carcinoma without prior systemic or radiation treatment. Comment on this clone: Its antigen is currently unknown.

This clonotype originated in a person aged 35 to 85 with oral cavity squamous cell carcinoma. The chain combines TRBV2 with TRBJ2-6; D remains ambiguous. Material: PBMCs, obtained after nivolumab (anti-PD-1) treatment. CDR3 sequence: CASSERWGYSGANVLTF. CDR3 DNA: TGTGCCAGCAGTGAACGGTGGGGTTACTCTGGGGCCAACGTCCTGACTTTC.